This T cell receptor beta chain was recorded in a study of blood T cell repertoires in COVID-19. Study context: PBMCs, B-cell-depleted T cells, or T cells provided the cDNA or gDNA that made up the material.

Germline V CDR1 and CDR2: MDHEN, SYDVKM. There are 14 residues in the CDR3. Trimming removed 7 bases from V and 1 base from J, with 13 bases in between. Original data processing: Using reference gene primer amplification, nucleated cell counts were estimated. TCRdb keeps only in-frame clones here, not all; method: immunoSEQ multiplex PCR. The DNA gave D and trimming, while V, J and clone size come from that table. The repertoire has approximately 90,000 clones, over 70% of them found once; the top ten carry nearly 4.5%. V gene TRBV28 combines with J gene TRBJ1-1; D is undetermined. This TCR came from a man in his 60s with acute or convalescent COVID-19. The sequenced sample consisted of peripheral blood. The CDR3 coding sequence is TGTGCCAGCAAAGAGACGGGGAAGAACACTGAAGCTTTCTTT. It yields the protein CASKETGKNTEAFF.